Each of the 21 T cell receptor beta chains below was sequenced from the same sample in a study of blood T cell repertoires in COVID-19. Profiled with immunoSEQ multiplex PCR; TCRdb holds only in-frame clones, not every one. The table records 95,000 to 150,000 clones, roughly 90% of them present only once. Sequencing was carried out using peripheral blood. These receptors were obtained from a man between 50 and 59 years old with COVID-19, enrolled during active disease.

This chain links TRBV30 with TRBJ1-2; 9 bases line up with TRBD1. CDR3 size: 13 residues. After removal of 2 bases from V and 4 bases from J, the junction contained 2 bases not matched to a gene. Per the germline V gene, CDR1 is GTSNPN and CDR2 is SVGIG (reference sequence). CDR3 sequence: CAWSPQGAYGYTF. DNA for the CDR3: TGTGCCTGGAGTCCACAGGGGGCCTATGGCTACACCTTC.

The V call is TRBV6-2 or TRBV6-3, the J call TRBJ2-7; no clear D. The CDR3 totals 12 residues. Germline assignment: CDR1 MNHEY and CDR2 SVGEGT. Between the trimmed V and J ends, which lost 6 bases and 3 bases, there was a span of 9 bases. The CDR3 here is CASSLLNYEQYF. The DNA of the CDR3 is TGTGCCAGCAGCCTACTCAACTACGAGCAGTACTTC.

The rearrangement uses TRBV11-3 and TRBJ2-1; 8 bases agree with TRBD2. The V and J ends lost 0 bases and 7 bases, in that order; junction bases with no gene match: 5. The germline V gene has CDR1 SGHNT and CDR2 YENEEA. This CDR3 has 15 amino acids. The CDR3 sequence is CASSLDAGRGNEQFF. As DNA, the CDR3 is TGTGCCAGCAGCTTAGATGCCGGGAGGGGGAATGAGCAGTTCTTC.

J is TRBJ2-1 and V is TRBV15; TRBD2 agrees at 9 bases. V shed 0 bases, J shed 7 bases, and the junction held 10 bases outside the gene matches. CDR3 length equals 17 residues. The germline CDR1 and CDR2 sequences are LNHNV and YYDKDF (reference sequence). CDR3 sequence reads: CATSRDLGSGRGNEQFF. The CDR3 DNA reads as TGTGCCACCAGCAGAGATCTTGGTAGCGGGAGAGGGAATGAGCAGTTCTTC.

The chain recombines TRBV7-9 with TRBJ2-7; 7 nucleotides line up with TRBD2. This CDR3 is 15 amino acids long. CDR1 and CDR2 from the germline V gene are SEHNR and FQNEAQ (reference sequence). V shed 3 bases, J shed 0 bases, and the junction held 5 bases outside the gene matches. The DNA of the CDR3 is TGTGCCAGCAGCTTTCTCAGCGGGGCCTCCTACGAGCAGTACTTC. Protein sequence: CASSFLSGASYEQYF.

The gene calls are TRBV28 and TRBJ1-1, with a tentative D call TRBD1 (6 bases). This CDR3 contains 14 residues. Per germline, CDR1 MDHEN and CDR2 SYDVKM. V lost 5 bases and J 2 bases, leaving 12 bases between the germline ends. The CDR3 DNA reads TGTGCCAGCAGTCAATACAGGGCCAACACTGAAGCTTTCTTT. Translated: CASSQYRANTEAFF.

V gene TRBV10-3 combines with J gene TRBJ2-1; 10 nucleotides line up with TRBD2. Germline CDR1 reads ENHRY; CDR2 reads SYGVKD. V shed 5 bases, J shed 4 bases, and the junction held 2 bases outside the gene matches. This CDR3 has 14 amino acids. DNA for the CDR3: TGTGCCATCAGTAGCGGGAGGGGATACAATGAGCAGTTCTTC. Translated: CAISSGRGYNEQFF.

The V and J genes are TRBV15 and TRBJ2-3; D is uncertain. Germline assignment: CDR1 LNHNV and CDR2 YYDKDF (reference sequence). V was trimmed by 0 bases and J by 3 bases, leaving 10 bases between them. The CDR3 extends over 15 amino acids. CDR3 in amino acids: CATSRDGGPTDTQYF. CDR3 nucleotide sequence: TGTGCCACCAGCAGAGATGGCGGTCCGACAGATACGCAGTATTTT.

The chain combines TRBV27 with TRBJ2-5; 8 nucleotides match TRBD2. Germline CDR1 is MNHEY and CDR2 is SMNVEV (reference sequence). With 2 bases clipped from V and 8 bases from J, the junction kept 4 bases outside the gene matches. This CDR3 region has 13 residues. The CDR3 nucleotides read TGTGCCAGCAGTTTAAGGGTAGCGGGAACCCAGTACTTC. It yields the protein CASSLRVAGTQYF.

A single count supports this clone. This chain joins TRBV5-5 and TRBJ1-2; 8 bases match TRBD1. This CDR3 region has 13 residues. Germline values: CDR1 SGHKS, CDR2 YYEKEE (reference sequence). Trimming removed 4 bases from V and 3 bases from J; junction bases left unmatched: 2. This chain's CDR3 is CASSQGQDYGYTF. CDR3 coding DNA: TGTGCCAGCAGCCAGGGACAGGACTATGGCTACACCTTC.

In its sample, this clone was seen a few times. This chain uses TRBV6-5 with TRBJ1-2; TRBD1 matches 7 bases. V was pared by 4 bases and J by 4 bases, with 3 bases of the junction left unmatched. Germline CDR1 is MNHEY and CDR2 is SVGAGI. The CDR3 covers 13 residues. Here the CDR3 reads CASSSQGVYGYTF. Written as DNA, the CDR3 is TGTGCCAGCAGTTCTCAGGGGGTCTATGGCTACACCTTC.

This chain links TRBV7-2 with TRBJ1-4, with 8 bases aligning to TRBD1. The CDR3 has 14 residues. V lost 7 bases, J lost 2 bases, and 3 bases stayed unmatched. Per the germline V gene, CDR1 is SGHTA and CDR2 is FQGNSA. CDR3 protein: CASTGQGTNEKLFF. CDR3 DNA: TGTGCCAGCACAGGACAGGGTACTAATGAAAAACTGTTTTTT.

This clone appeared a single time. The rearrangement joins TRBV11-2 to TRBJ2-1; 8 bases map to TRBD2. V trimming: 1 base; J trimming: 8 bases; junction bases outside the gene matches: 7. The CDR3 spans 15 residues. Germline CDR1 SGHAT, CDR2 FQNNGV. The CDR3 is CASSLGGLGNDEQFF. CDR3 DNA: TGTGCCAGCAGCTTAGGGGGACTAGGGAATGATGAGCAGTTCTTC. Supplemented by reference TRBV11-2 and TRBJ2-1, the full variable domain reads EAGVAQSPRYKIIEKRQSVAFWCNPISGHATLYWYQQILGQGPKLLIQFQNNGVVDDSQLPKDRFSAERLKGVDSTLKIQPAKLEDSAVYLCASSLGGLGNDEQFFGPGTRLTVL.

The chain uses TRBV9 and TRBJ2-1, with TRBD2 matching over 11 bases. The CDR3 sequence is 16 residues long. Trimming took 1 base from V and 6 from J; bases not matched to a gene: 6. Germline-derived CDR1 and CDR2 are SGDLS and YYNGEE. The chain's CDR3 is CASSVRVTSGINEQFF. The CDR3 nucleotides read TGTGCCAGCAGCGTAAGGGTGACTAGCGGGATCAATGAGCAGTTCTTC.

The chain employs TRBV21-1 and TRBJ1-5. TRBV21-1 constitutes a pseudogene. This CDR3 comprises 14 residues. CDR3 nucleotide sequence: TGTGCCAGCAGCAAAGGCCCGCGAGTTCAGCCCCAGCATTTT. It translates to CASSKGPRVQPQHF.

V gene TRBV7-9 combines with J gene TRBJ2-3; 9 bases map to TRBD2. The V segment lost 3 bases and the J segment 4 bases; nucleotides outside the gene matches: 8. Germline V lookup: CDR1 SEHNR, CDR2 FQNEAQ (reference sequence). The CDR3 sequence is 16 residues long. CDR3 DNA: TGTGCCAGCAGCTTGATGGTAGCGGGAGATCCAGATACGCAGTATTTT. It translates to CASSLMVAGDPDTQYF.

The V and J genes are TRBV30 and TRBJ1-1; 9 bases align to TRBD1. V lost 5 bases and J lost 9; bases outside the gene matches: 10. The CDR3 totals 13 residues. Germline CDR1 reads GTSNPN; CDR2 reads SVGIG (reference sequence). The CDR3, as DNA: TGTGCCTGGGCGACAGGGGGGTTCCGCAAAGCTTTCTTT. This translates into CAWATGGFRKAFF.

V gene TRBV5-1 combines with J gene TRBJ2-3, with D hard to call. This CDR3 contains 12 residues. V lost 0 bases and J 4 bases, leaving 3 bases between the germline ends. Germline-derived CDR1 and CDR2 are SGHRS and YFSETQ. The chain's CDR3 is CASSLAADTQYF. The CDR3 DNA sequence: TGCGCCAGCAGCTTGGCCGCAGATACGCAGTATTTT.

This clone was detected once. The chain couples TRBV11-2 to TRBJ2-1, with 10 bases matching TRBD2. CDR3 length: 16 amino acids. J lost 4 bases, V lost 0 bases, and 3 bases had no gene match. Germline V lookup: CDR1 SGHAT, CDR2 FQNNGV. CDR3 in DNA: TGTGCCAGCAGCTTAGATGGACTAGCGGTGTACAATGAGCAGTTCTTC. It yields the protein CASSLDGLAVYNEQFF. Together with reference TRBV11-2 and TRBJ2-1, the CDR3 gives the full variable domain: EAGVAQSPRYKIIEKRQSVAFWCNPISGHATLYWYQQILGQGPKLLIQFQNNGVVDDSQLPKDRFSAERLKGVDSTLKIQPAKLEDSAVYLCASSLDGLAVYNEQFFGPGTRLTVL.

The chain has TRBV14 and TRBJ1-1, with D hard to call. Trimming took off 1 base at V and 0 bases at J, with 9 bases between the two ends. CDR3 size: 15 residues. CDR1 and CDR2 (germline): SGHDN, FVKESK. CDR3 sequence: CASSQVGRVNTEAFF. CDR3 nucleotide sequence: TGTGCCAGCAGCCAAGTTGGGAGGGTGAACACTGAAGCTTTCTTT.

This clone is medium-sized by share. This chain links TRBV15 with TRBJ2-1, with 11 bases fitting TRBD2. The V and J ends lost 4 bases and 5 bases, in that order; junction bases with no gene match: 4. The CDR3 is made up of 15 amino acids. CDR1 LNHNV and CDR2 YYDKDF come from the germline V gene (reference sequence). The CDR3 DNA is TGTGCCACCAGCAAGGGGACTAGCGGTGACAATGAGCAGTTCTTC. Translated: CATSKGTSGDNEQFF.